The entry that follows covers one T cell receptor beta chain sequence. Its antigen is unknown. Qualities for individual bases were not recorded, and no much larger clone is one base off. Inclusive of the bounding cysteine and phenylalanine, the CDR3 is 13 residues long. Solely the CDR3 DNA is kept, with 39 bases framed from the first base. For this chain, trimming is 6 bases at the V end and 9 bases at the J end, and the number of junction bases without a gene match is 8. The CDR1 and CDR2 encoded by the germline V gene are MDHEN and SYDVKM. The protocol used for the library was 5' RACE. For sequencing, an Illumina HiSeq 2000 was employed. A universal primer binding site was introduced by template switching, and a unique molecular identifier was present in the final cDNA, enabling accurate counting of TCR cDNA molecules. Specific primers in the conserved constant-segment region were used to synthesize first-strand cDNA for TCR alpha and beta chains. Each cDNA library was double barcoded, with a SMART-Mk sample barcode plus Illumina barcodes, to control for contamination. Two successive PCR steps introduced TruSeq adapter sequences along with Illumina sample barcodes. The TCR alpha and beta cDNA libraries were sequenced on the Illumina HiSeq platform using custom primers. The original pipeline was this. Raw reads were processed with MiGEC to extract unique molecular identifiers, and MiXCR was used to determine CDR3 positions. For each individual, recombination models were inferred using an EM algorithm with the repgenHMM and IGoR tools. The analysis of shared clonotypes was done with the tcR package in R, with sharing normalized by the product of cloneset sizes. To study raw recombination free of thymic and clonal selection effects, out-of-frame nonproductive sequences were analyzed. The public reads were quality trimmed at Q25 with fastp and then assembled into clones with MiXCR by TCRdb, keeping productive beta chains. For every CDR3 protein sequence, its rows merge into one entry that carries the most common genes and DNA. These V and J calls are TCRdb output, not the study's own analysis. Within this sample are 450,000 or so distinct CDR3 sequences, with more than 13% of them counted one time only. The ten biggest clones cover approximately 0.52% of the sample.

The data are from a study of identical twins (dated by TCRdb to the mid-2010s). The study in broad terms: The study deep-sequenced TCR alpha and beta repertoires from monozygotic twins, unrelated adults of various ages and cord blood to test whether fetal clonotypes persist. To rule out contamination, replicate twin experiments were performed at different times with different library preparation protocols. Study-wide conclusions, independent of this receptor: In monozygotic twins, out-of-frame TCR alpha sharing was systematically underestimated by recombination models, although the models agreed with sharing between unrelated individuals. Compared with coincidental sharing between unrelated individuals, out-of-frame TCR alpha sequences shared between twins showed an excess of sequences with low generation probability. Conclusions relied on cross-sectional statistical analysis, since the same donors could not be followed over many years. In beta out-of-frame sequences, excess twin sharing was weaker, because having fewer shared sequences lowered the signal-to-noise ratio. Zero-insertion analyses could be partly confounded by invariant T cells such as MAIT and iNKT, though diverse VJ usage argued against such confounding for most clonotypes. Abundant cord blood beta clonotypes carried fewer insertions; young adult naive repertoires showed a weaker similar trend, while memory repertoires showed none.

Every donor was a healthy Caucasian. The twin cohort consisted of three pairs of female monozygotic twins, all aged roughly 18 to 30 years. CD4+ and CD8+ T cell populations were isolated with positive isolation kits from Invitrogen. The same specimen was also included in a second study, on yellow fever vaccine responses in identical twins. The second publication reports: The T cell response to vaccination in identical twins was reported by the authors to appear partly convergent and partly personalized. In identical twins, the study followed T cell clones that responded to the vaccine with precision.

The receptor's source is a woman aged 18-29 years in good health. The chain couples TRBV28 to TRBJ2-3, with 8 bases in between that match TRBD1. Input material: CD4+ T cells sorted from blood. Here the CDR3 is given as CASSQIPGGTQYF. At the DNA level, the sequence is TGTGCCAGCAGCCAGATCCCAGGGGGCACGCAGTATTTT. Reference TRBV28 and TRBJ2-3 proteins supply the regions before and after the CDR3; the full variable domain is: DVKVTQSSRYLVKRTGEKVFLECVQDMDHENMFWYRQDPGLGLRLIYFSYDVKMKEKGDIPEGYSVSREKKERFSLILESASTNQTSMYLCASSQIPGGTQYFGPGTRLTVL.